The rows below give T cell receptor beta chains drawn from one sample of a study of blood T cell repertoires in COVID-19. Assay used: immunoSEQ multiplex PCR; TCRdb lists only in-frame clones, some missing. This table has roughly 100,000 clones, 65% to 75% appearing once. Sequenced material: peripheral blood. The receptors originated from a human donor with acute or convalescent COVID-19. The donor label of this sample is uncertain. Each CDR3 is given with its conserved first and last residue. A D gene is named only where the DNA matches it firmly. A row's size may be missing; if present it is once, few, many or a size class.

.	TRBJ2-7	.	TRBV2	TGTGCCAGCAGTCCTAGCTCCTACGAGCAGTACTTC	CASSPSSYEQYF
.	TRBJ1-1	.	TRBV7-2	TGTGCCAGCAGCCCCCGGGACACCTTTAACACTGAAGCTTTCTTT	CASSPRDTFNTEAFF
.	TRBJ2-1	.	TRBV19	TGTGCCAGTAGGAGAGGGTCTAGCTTAGACAATGAGCAGTTCTTC	CASRRGSSLDNEQFF
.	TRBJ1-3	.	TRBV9	TGTGCCAGCAGCGTAGGCAGCTCTGGAAACACCATATATTTT	CASSVGSSGNTIYF
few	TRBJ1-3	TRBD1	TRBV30	TGTGCCTGGAGTCTCATAACCAGGGGGGACACCATATATTTT	CAWSLITRGDTIYF
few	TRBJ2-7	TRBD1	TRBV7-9	TGTGCCAGCAGCTCGGGACAGTACTCCTACGAGCAGTACTTC	CASSSGQYSYEQYF
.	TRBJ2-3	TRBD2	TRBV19	TGTGCCAGTAGTCCCCGTCCGGGACTACGTTCCACAGATACGCAGTATTTT	CASSPRPGLRSTDTQYF
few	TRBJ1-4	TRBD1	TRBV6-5	TGTGCCAGCAGATCCCGGACAGGGGGGAATGAAAAACTGTTTTTT	CASRSRTGGNEKLFF
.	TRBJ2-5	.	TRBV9	TGTGCCAGCAGCGTAGAGGCAGGGTGGTGGGAAGAGACCCAGTACTTC	CASSVEAGWWEETQYF
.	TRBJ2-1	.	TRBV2	TGTGCCAGCAAACCAGGGGCATTGAATGAGCAGTTCTTC	CASKPGALNEQFF
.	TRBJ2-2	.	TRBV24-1	TGTGCCACCAGTGTAAGCGGGTCCACCGGGGAGCTGTTTTTT	CATSVSGSTGELFF
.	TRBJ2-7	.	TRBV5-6	TGTGCCAGCAGCCTTGACAGATACGAGCAGTACTTC	CASSLDRYEQYF